Sequencing of this TCR beta chain was carried out in a study of blood T cells in healthy people across ages. Isolated PBMCs totaled at least 7 million in each sample. The study's findings and limits: Measured against age, TCR beta diversity per million T cells decreased in a roughly linear manner. Higher diversity, along with more naive CD4+ cells, distinguished long-lived donors from aged donors.

A note on this clonotype: The antigen is unknown.

CDR3 length: 16 residues. Germline V CDR1 and CDR2: SGHTA, FQGTGA. After removal of 5 bases from V and 11 bases from J, the junction contained 19 bases not matched to a gene. It was with a sample-barcoded 5' primer and a J-beta primer mix that a second PCR of about 6 to 12 cycles was run. From the 5' RACE reads, TCRdb called clonotypes with MiXCR, one entry per CDR3 protein. The data contain over a million distinct CDR3 sequences, around 40% of them singletons. The sequence came from a woman aged 18-35 years in good health. The V gene is TRBV7-3, the J gene TRBJ2-5, with 8 positions matching TRBD2. Source material: blood. The DNA for the CDR3 is TGTGCCAGCAGCCCTACCGGGACTAGGTCCTACAATGAGCAGTACTTC. Protein sequence: CASSPTGTRSYNEQYF.